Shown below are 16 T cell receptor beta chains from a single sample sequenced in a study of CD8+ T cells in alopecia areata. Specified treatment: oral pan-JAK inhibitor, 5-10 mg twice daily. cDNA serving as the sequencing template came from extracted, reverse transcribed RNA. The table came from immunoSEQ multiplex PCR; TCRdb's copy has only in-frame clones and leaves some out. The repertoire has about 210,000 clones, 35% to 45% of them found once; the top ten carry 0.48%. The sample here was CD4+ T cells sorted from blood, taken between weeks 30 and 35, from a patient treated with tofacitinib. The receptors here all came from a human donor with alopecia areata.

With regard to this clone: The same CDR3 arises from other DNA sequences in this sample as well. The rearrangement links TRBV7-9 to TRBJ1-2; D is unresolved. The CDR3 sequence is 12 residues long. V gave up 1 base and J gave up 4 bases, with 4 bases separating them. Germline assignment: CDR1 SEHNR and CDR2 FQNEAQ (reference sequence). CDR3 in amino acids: CASSLVGYGYTF. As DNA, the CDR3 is TGTGCCAGCAGCTTAGTTGGCTATGGCTACACCTTC.

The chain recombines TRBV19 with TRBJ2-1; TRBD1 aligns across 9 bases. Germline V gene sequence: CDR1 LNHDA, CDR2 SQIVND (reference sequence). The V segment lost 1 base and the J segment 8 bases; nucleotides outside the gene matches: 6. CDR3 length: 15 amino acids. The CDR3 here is CASSIGTGVKDEQFF. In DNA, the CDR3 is TGTGCCAGTAGTATAGGGACAGGGGTTAAGGATGAGCAGTTCTTC.

The CDR3, as DNA: TGTGCCTGGGGGGTCAACTCCTACGAGCAGTACTTC. It codes for CAWGVNSYEQYF. This chain connects TRBV30 to TRBJ2-7; no clear D. Germline assignment: CDR1 GTSNPN and CDR2 SVGIG (reference sequence). V shed 5 bases and J shed 0 bases, with 8 bases lying between them. The CDR3 runs to 12 residues.

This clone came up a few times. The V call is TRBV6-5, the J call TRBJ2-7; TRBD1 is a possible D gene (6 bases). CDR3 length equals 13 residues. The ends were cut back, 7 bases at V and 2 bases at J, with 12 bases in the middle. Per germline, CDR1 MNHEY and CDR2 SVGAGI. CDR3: CASNKQGPYEQYF. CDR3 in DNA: TGTGCCAGCAATAAACAGGGTCCCTACGAGCAGTACTTC.

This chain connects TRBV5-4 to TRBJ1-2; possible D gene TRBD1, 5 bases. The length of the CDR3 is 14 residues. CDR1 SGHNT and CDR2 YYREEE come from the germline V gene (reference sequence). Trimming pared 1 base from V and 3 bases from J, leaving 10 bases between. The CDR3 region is CASSLSRADYGYTF. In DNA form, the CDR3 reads TGTGCCAGCAGCTTGTCCAGGGCGGACTATGGCTACACCTTC.

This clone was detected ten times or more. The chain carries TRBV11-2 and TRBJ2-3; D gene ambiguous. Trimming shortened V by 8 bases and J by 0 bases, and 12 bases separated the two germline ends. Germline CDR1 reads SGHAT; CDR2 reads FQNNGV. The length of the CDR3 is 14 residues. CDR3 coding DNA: TGTGCCAGCCAGTACACTACTAGCACAGATACGCAGTATTTT. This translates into CASQYTTSTDTQYF.

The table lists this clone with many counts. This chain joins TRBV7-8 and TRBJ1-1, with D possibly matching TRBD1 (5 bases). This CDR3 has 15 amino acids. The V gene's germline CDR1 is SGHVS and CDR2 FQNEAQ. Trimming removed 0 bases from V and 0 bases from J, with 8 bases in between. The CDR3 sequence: CASSLAWGVNTEAFF. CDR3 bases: TGTGCCAGCAGCTTAGCGTGGGGGGTGAACACTGAAGCTTTCTTT.

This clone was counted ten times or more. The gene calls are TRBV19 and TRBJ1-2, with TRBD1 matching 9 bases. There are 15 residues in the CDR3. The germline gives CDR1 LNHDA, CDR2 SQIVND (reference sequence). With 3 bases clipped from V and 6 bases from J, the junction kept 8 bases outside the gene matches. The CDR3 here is CASSIHGTGKDGYTF. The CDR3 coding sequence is TGTGCCAGTAGTATCCACGGGACAGGGAAAGATGGCTACACCTTC. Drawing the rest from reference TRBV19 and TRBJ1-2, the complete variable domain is DGGITQSPKYLFRKEGQNVTLSCEQNLNHDAMYWYRQDPGQGLRLIYYSQIVNDFQKGDIAEGYSVSREKKESFPLTVTSAQKNPTAFYLCASSIHGTGKDGYTFGSGTRLTVV.

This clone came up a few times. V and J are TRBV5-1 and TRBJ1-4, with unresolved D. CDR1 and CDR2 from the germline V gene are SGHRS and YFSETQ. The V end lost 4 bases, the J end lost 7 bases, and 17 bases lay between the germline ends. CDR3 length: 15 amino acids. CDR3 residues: CASSTHRSESEKLFF. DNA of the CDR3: TGCGCCAGCAGCACCCACCGGAGTGAAAGTGAAAAACTGTTTTTT.

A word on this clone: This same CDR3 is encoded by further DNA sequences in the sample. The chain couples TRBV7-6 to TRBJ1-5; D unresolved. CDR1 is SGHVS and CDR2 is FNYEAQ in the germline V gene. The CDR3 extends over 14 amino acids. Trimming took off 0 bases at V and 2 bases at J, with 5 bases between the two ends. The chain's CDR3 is CASSLARGNQPQHF. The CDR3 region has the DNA TGTGCCAGCAGCTTAGCCCGCGGCAATCAGCCCCAGCATTTT.

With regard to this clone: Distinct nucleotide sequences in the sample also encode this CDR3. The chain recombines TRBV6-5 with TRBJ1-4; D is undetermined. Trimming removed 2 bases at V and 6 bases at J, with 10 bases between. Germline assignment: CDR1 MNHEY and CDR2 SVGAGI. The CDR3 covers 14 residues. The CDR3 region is CASSYKPRDEKLFF. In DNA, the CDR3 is TGTGCCAGCAGTTACAAGCCGCGAGATGAAAAACTGTTTTTT.

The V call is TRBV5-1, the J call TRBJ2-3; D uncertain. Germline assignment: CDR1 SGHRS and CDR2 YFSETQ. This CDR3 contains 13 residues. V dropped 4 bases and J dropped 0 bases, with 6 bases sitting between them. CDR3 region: CASSALSTDTQYF. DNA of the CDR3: TGCGCCAGCAGCGCGTTGAGCACAGATACGCAGTATTTT.

CDR3 protein: CASRGQLSTDTQYF. CDR3 bases: TGCGCCAGCAGGGGACAGCTTAGCACAGATACGCAGTATTTT. J is TRBJ2-3 and V is TRBV5-1; 7 bases line up with TRBD1. The V gene end was trimmed by 5 bases and the J gene end by 0 bases; junction bases not matched to a gene: 3. Germline V CDR1 and CDR2: SGHRS, YFSETQ. The CDR3 length is 14 residues.

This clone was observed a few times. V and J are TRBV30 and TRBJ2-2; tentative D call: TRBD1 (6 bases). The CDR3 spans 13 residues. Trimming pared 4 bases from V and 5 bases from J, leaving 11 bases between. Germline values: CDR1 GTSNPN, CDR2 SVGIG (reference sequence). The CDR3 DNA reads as TGTGCCTGGACCCGAACAGGGACCGGGGAGCTGTTTTTT. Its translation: CAWTRTGTGELFF.

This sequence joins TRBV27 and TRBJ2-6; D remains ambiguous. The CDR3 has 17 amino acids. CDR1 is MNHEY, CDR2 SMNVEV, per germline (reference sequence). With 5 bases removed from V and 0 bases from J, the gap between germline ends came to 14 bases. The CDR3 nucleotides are TGTGCCAGCAGTAGGGTCACAGCGAGCTCTGGGGCCAACGTCCTGACTTTC. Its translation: CASSRVTASSGANVLTF.

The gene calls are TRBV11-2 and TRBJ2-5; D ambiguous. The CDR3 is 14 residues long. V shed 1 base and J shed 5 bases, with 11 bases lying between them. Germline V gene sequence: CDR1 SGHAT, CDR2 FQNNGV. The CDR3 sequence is CASSLVTRSETQYF. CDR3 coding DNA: TGTGCCAGCAGCTTAGTTACTCGATCCGAGACCCAGTACTTC.